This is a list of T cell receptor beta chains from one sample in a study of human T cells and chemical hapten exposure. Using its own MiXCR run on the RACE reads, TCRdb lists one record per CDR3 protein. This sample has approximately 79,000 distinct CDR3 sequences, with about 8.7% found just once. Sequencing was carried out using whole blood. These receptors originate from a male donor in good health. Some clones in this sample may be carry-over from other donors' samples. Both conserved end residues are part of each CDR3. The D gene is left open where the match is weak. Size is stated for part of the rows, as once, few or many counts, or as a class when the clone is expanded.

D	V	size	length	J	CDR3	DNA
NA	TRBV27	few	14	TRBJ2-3	CASSLRDSRDTQYF	TGTGCCAGCAGTCTTCGGGACTCAAGAGATACGCAGTATTTT
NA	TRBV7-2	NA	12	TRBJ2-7	CASSLYQDEQYF	TGTGCCAGCAGCTTATATCAGGACGAGCAGTACTTC
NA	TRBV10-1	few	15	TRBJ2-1	CASSDPGVRNNEQFF	TGCGCCAGCAGTGATCCGGGAGTCCGTAACAATGAGCAGTTCTTC
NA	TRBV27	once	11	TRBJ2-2	CASSNSGELFF	TGTGCCAGCAGTAATTCCGGGGAGCTGTTTTTT
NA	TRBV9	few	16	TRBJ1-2	CASSVEGLGANYGYTF	TGTGCCAGCAGCGTAGAGGGATTAGGGGCTAACTATGGCTACACCTTC
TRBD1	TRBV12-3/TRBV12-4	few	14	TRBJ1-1	CASSIQGADTEAFF	TGTGCCAGCAGTATACAGGGGGCTGACACTGAAGCTTTCTTT
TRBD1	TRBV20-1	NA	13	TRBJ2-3	CSARSQGADTQYF	TGCAGTGCTAGATCGCAGGGGGCAGATACGCAGTATTTT
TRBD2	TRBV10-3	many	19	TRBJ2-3	CAIRGTSGDQRASTDTQYF	TGTGCCATCAGAGGGACTAGCGGGGACCAGCGAGCTAGCACAGATACGCAGTATTTT
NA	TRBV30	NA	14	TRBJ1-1	CAWSGDGASTEAFF	TGTGCCTGGAGTGGGGACGGGGCGTCCACTGAAGCTTTCTTT
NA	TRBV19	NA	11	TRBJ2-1	CASSMGNEQFF	TGTGCCAGTAGTATGGGAAATGAGCAGTTCTTC
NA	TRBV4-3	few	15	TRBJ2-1	CASSQDRSMYNEQFF	TGCGCCAGCAGCCAAGATCGCAGCATGTACAATGAGCAGTTCTTC
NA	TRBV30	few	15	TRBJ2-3	CAWSVGSGSTDTQYF	TGTGCCTGGAGTGTGGGAAGCGGGAGCACAGATACGCAGTATTTT
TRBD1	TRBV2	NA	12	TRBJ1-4	CASTGGGEKLFF	TGTGCCAGCACAGGGGGCGGTGAAAAACTGTTTTTT
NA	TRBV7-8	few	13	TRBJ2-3	CASSFDKTSTQYF	TGTGCCAGCAGCTTCGATAAGACATCGACGCAGTATTTT
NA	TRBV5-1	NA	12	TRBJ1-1	CASSSSGPEAFF	TGCGCCAGCAGCTCCAGCGGCCCTGAAGCTTTCTTT
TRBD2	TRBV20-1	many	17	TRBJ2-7	CSARDVPSGRSSYEQYF	TGCAGTGCTAGAGATGTGCCTAGCGGCCGTAGCTCCTACGAGCAGTACTTC
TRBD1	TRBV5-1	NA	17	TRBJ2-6	CASSLATGGSGANVLTF	TGCGCCAGCAGCTTGGCAACAGGGGGGTCTGGGGCCAACGTCCTGACTTTC
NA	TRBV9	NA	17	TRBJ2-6	CASSVVSGRSGANVLTF	TGTGCCAGCAGCGTAGTGTCAGGACGCTCTGGGGCCAACGTCCTGACTTTC
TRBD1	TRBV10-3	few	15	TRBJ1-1	CAMGQGIGMNTEAFF	TGTGCCATGGGACAGGGAATTGGTATGAACACTGAAGCTTTCTTT
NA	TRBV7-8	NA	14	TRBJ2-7	CASSFGTLSNEQYF	TGTGCCAGCAGCTTCGGGACTCTGTCCAACGAGCAGTACTTC
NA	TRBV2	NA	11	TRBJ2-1	CASTKGDEQFF	TGTGCCAGCACTAAGGGCGATGAGCAGTTCTTC
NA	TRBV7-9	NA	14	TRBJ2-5	CASSPPRGGETQYF	TGTGCCAGCAGCCCCCCGAGGGGGGGCGAGACCCAGTACTTC
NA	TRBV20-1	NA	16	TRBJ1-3	CSARESGESSGNTIYF	TGCAGTGCTAGAGAATCCGGGGAAAGCTCTGGAAACACCATATATTTT
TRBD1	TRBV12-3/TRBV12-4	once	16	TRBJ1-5	CASSLQLQGAHQPQHF	TGTGCCAGCAGTTTACAATTACAGGGGGCCCATCAGCCCCAGCATTTT